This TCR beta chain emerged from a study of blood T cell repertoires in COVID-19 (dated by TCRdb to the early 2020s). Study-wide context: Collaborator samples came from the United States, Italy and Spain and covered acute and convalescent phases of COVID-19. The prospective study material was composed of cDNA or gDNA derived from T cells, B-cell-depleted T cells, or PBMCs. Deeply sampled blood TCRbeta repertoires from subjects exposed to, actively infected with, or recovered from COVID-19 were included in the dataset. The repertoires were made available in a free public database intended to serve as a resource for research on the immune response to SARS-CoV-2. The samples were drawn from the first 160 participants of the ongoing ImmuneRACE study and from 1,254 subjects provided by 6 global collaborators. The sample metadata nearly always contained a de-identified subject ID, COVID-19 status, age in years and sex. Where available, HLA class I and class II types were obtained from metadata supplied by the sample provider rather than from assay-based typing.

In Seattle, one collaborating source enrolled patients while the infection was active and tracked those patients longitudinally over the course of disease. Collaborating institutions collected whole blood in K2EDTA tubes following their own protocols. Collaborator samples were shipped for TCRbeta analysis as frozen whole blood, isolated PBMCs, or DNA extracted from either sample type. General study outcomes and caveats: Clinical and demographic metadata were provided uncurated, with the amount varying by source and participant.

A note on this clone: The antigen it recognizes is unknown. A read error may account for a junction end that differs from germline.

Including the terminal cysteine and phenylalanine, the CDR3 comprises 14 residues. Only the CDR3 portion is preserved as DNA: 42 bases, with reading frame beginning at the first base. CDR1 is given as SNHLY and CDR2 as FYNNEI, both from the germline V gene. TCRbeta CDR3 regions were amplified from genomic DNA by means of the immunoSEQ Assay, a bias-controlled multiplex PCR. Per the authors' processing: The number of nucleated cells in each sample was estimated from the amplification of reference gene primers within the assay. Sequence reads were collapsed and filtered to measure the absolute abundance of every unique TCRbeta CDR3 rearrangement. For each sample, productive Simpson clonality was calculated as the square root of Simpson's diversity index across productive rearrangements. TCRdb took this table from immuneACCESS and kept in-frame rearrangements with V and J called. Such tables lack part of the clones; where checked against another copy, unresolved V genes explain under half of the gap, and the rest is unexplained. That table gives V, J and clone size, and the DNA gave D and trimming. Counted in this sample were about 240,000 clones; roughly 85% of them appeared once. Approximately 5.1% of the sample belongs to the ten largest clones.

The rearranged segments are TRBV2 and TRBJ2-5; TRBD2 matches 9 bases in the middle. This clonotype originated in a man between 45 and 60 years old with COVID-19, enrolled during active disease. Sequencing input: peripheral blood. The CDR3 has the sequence CASRSLAGQETQYF. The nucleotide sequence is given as TGTGCTAGCAGGTCGCTAGCGGGACAAGAGACCCAGTACTTC.